The 31 T cell receptor beta chains listed next were all sequenced from one sample in a study of blood T cell repertoires in COVID-19. Here immunoSEQ multiplex PCR was the method, and the copy in TCRdb shows in-frame clones only, minus some. The table lists 250,000 to 300,000 clones, about nine tenths of them singletons. Sequencing input: peripheral blood. Receptors originate from a woman in her twenties or thirties with COVID-19, enrolled during active disease.

As to this clone: Without the conserved terminal phenylalanine or tryptophan, this CDR3 likely stems from a read error. The DNA is left out, because the CDR3 cannot be placed on it with certainty; the CDR3 is given as TCRdb lists it. The rearrangement joins TRBV5-6 to TRBJ1-2. The CDR3 spans 8 residues, counting both ends. Germline V gives CDR1 SGHDT, CDR2 YYEEEE. CDR3 loop: CASRFPRG.

The genes are TRBV27 and TRBJ2-1; D is possibly TRBD2 (5 bases). Germline V CDR1 and CDR2: MNHEY, SMNVEV (reference sequence). This CDR3 has 15 amino acids. V lost 7 bases and J lost 6, with 19 bases in between. The CDR3 is CASKDSGPVTNEQFF. The CDR3 DNA reads as TGTGCCAGCAAGGACTCGGGCCCCGTTACCAATGAGCAGTTCTTC.

The chain has TRBV30 and TRBJ1-1; possibly TRBD1 for D (6 bases). The CDR3 runs 14 residues. Trimming took 2 bases from V and 8 from J, leaving 18 bases between them. Germline assignment: CDR1 GTSNPN and CDR2 SVGIG (reference sequence). CDR3 nucleotides: TGTGCCTGGAGTAAGGGACACGGGTTGGGGGAAGCTTTCTTT. This encodes CAWSKGHGLGEAFF.

The V and J genes are TRBV5-1 and TRBJ2-5; 9 bases match TRBD2. Germline V gene sequence: CDR1 SGHRS, CDR2 YFSETQ. Trimming cost V 0 bases and J 2 bases; bases outside gene matches: 5. The CDR3 runs to 16 residues. This CDR3 is CASSLGHSGGQETQYF. The CDR3 DNA reads TGCGCCAGCAGCTTGGGGCATAGCGGGGGACAAGAGACCCAGTACTTC.

This sequence joins TRBV27 and TRBJ2-1; D possibly corresponds to TRBD2 (6 bases). Trimming took 2 bases from V and 14 from J, leaving 16 bases between them. Germline loops: CDR1 MNHEY, CDR2 SMNVEV (reference sequence). This CDR3 contains 13 residues. The CDR3: CASSLDGTSWKFF. The CDR3 coding sequence is TGTGCCAGCAGTTTAGACGGGACTTCTTGGAAGTTCTTC.

The chain recombines TRBV6-5 with TRBJ1-5; possible D gene TRBD1, 6 bases. Trimming removed 11 bases from V and 4 bases from J, with 12 bases in between. Germline CDR1 is MNHEY and CDR2 is SVGAGI. This CDR3 is 12 amino acids long. In DNA form, the CDR3 reads TGTGCCTCCCGGACAGCTAATCAGCCCCAGCATTTT. Amino acids: CASRTANQPQHF.

The rearrangement joins TRBV2 to TRBJ1-1; D gene ambiguous. CDR3 length: 14 amino acids. Germline CDR1 SNHLY, CDR2 FYNNEI. V lost 2 bases and J 3 bases, leaving 10 bases between the germline ends. CDR3 in amino acids: CASSESWQDTEAFF. The CDR3 DNA follows: TGTGCCAGCAGTGAATCTTGGCAGGACACTGAAGCTTTCTTT.

The gene calls are TRBV28 and TRBJ1-6, with 11 bases matching TRBD1. The CDR3 contains 16 residues. Germline V gene sequence: CDR1 MDHEN, CDR2 SYDVKM. J was trimmed by 9 bases and V by 5 bases; bases with no gene match: 9. The CDR3 reads CASSPLEGQGGSPLHF. CDR3 DNA: TGTGCCAGCAGTCCATTGGAGGGACAGGGGGGTTCACCCCTCCACTTT.

This clone came up a few times. The rearrangement uses TRBV2 and TRBJ2-5; 10 positions match TRBD2. J was trimmed by 5 bases and V by 8 bases; bases with no gene match: 14. Germline-derived CDR1 and CDR2 are SNHLY and FYNNEI. The CDR3 totals 16 residues. The CDR3, as DNA: TGTGCCAGCGCCCCATTCAGCGGGGGGGCCGGGGAGACCCAGTACTTC. As protein: CASAPFSGGAGETQYF.

With respect to this clone: A junction end diverges from the germline sequence, so it may reflect a read error. The chain recombines TRBV4-1 with TRBJ1-1; D possibly corresponds to TRBD1 (6 bases). This CDR3 has 14 residues. Germline assignment: CDR1 MGHRA and CDR2 YSYEKL. The chain's CDR3 is CASSRGQGNPEAFF. CDR3 DNA: TGCGCCAGCAGCCGGGGGCAGGGGAACCCTGAAGCTTTCTTT.

The genes are TRBV6-5 and TRBJ1-6; D possibly corresponds to TRBD1 (6 bases). In germline, CDR1 is MNHEY, CDR2 SVGAGI. CDR3 size: 14 residues. V was pared by 6 bases and J by 2 bases, with 8 bases between. CDR3 DNA: TGTGCCAGCAGCAGGGGTGCCTATAATTCACCCCTCCACTTT. Its translation: CASSRGAYNSPLHF.

The V call is TRBV11-2, the J call TRBJ2-3; TRBD2 matches at 7 bases. CDR1 and CDR2 (germline): SGHAT, FQNNGV. Trimming took 1 base from V and 2 from J; bases not matched to a gene: 6. CDR3 length: 16 residues. CDR3 coding DNA: TGTGCCAGCAGCTTAGGGTCTAGCGGACACACAGATACGCAGTATTTT. It specifies CASSLGSSGHTDTQYF.

On this clone: At one end the junction does not follow the germline gene, possibly because of a read error. The chain employs TRBV15 and TRBJ2-7; D is perhaps TRBD2 (5 bases). The length of the CDR3 is 11 residues. CDR1 and CDR2 (germline): LNHNV, YYDKDF (reference sequence). CDR3 in DNA: TGTGCCACCAGCGCCGGGAACGTCTTGGACTTC. Amino acids: CATSAGNVLDF.

The chain joins TRBV18 to TRBJ2-7; 7 bases agree with TRBD1. J lost 2 bases, V lost 6 bases, and 4 bases had no gene match. Germline V gives CDR1 KGHSH, CDR2 LQKENI. The CDR3 is made up of 13 amino acids. The CDR3 DNA sequence: TGTGCCAGCTCCCCGGGACAGCCCTACGAGCAGTACTTC. Translated: CASSPGQPYEQYF.

This clone was counted a single time. The chain uses TRBV2 and TRBJ1-1; D is uncertain. Trimming pared 3 bases from V and 3 bases from J, leaving 11 bases between. There are 14 residues in the CDR3. Germline CDR1 is SNHLY and CDR2 is FYNNEI. In DNA form, the CDR3 reads TGTGCCAGCAGTGAGGAGGTACGGTACACTGAAGCTTTCTTT. Amino acids: CASSEEVRYTEAFF.

This chain uses TRBV5-1 with TRBJ2-3; D may be TRBD2 (6 bases). Germline V gives CDR1 SGHRS, CDR2 YFSETQ. The length of the CDR3 is 15 residues. V was shortened by 0 bases and J by 4 bases, with 12 bases between the two germline ends. The CDR3 coding sequence is TGCGCCAGCAGCTTGGCCCGGACTAATTCAGATACGCAGTATTTT. Translation gives CASSLARTNSDTQYF. The variable domain in full, completed from reference TRBV5-1 and TRBJ2-3, reads KAGVTQTPRYLIKTRGQQVTLSCSPISGHRSVSWYQQTPGQGLQFLFEYFSETQRNKGNFPGRFSGRQFSNSRSEMNVSTLELGDSALYLCASSLARTNSDTQYFGPGTRLTVL.

The J gene is TRBJ1-2, the V gene TRBV9; the D gene is possibly TRBD1 (5 bases). The CDR3 is 15 amino acids. Germline loops: CDR1 SGDLS, CDR2 YYNGEE. The germline V and J ends were trimmed by 2 bases and 4 bases, with 15 bases remaining between them. The DNA of the CDR3 is TGTGCCAGCAGCGTCGACGTGGGGGAGGTCTATGGCTACACCTTC. Protein: CASSVDVGEVYGYTF.

This clone was recorded a few times. The chain has TRBV7-9 and TRBJ1-2; perhaps TRBD1 as D (6 bases). V was cut by 5 bases and J by 4 bases, with 14 bases left in between. The CDR3 sequence is 14 residues long. The V gene's germline CDR1 is SEHNR and CDR2 FQNEAQ (reference sequence). DNA of the CDR3: TGTGCCAGCAGCCAAACCCGGGGGGCCTATGGCTACACCTTC. Translating gives CASSQTRGAYGYTF.

The rearrangement links TRBV27 to TRBJ2-1; 11 nucleotides agree with TRBD2. The ends lost 8 bases at V and 8 bases at J; junction bases unmatched: 8. Germline V CDR1 and CDR2: MNHEY, SMNVEV (reference sequence). This CDR3 has 14 residues. The CDR3 reads CASVRLAGKYEQFF. The DNA of the CDR3 is TGTGCCAGCGTGAGACTAGCGGGGAAGTATGAGCAGTTCTTC.

This clone was detected once. Other DNA sequences in this sample translate to the same CDR3. The rearrangement uses TRBV27 and TRBJ2-1, with 12 nucleotides matching TRBD2. The V gene end was trimmed by 2 bases and the J gene end by 6 bases; junction bases not matched to a gene: 5. The CDR3 is made up of 16 amino acids. The germline CDR1 and CDR2 sequences are MNHEY and SMNVEV (reference sequence). CDR3 DNA sequence: TGTGCCAGCAGTTTACTTCCTAGCGGGGGGGCCAATGAGCAGTTCTTC. Its protein is CASSLLPSGGANEQFF.

This chain connects TRBV4-1 to TRBJ2-6; 9 bases map to TRBD2. Trimming cost V 3 bases and J 4 bases; bases outside gene matches: 16. CDR1 and CDR2 (germline): MGHRA, YSYEKL. The CDR3 is 20 residues long. The CDR3 DNA reads as TGCGCCAGCAGCCACAAAATGATAGGGCCTAGCGGGGAGGGGGCCAACGTCCTGACTTTC. Its protein is CASSHKMIGPSGEGANVLTF.

The chain couples TRBV6-6 to TRBJ2-7, with 9 bases lining up with TRBD2. V shed 2 bases, J shed 3 bases, and the junction held 5 bases outside the gene matches. Germline V gives CDR1 MNHNY, CDR2 SVGAGI (reference sequence). The CDR3 runs to 15 residues. CDR3 in amino acids: CASSYPASGVYEQYF. The CDR3 bases are TGTGCCAGCAGTTACCCAGCTAGCGGGGTCTACGAGCAGTACTTC.

The chain has TRBV10-1 and TRBJ2-3; 8 positions agree with TRBD1. The germline V gene encodes CDR1 WNHNN and CDR2 SYGVQD (reference sequence). This CDR3 comprises 14 residues. V dropped 4 bases and J dropped 3; count of bases not matched to a gene: 3. The CDR3 protein is CASSGGQVTDTQYF. In DNA form, the CDR3 reads TGCGCCAGCAGTGGGGGACAGGTTACAGATACGCAGTATTTT.

The gene calls are TRBV10-1 and TRBJ1-3, with D possibly TRBD1 on 6 matching bases. Germline V gene data show CDR1 as WNHNN and CDR2 as SYGVQD (reference sequence). The CDR3 runs 13 residues. V was pared by 4 bases and J by 2 bases, with 6 bases between. The CDR3 sequence is CASSGTAGNTIYF. The DNA for the CDR3 is TGCGCCAGCAGTGGGACAGCTGGAAACACCATATATTTT.

The chain couples TRBV27 to TRBJ2-7; 9 bases align to TRBD1. Germline CDR1 and CDR2: MNHEY and SMNVEV (reference sequence). V was clipped by 5 bases and J by 4 bases; unmatched bases: 9. The CDR3 is made up of 15 amino acids. The CDR3 loop reads CASSVSGTGTYEQYF. Written as DNA, the CDR3 is TGTGCCAGCAGTGTTTCCGGGACAGGGACTTACGAGCAGTACTTC.

V gene TRBV11-2 combines with J gene TRBJ1-1; D is unresolved. This CDR3 has 16 amino acids. CDR1 is SGHAT and CDR2 is FQNNGV in the germline V gene. V lost 5 bases and J 2 bases, leaving 18 bases between the germline ends. This chain's CDR3 is CASSQHYSDFNTEAFF. The DNA of the CDR3 is TGTGCCAGCAGCCAACATTACTCCGACTTCAACACTGAAGCTTTCTTT.

This sequence joins TRBV29-1 and TRBJ2-7; TRBD2 matches 9 bases. CDR3 length: 15 amino acids. Germline CDR1 reads SQVTM; CDR2 reads ANQGSEA. Trimming cost V 7 bases and J 4 bases; bases outside gene matches: 14. CDR3 loop: CSAFISTSGGYEQYF. CDR3 nucleotides: TGCAGCGCTTTCATCTCGACTAGCGGAGGGTACGAGCAGTACTTC.

The chain couples TRBV11-2 to TRBJ1-1; a weak D match, TRBD1 (5 bases). The length of the CDR3 is 13 residues. V lost 7 bases and J lost 3, with 12 bases in between. Germline V gene data show CDR1 as SGHAT and CDR2 as FQNNGV. In DNA form, the CDR3 reads TGTGCCAGCACCCAGGGCCTAGACACTGAAGCTTTCTTT. Translation gives CASTQGLDTEAFF. The entire variable domain, with the rest obtained from reference TRBV11-2 and TRBJ1-1, is as follows: EAGVAQSPRYKIIEKRQSVAFWCNPISGHATLYWYQQILGQGPKLLIQFQNNGVVDDSQLPKDRFSAERLKGVDSTLKIQPAKLEDSAVYLCASTQGLDTEAFFGQGTRLTVV.

The table lists this clone with a count of one. The J gene is TRBJ2-3, the V gene TRBV12-5; 9 bases agree with TRBD2. CDR1 is LGHNT and CDR2 is FRNRAP in the germline V gene. There are 13 residues in the CDR3. CDR3 sequence: CATNRRGGDTQYF. DNA of the CDR3: TGTGCCACCAACCGGCGGGGGGGAGATACGCAGTATTTT.

This sequence joins TRBV5-4 and TRBJ2-7; 11 bases are a match to TRBD2. The CDR3 is made up of 14 amino acids. Germline-derived CDR1 and CDR2 are SGHNT and YYREEE (reference sequence). J lost 4 bases, V lost 4 bases, and 4 bases had no gene match. CDR3: CASSLGTSGYEQYF. DNA of the CDR3: TGTGCCAGCAGCCTCGGGACTAGCGGATACGAGCAGTACTTC.

The chain links TRBV11-2 to TRBJ2-7; D gene uncertain. Germline V CDR1 and CDR2: SGHAT, FQNNGV. The V gene lost 0 bases and the J gene lost 0 bases, with 6 bases spanning the gap. The CDR3 length is 14 residues. CDR3: CASSLERSSYEQYF. CDR3 in DNA: TGTGCCAGCAGCTTAGAGAGAAGCTCCTACGAGCAGTACTTC.